This is a list of T cell receptor beta chains from one sample in a study of cytotoxic CD8 clonotypes in ibrutinib-treated CLL. Some clones are missing from TCRdb's copy, which holds only in-frame ones; the method was immunoSEQ multiplex PCR. The data show 200,000 to 250,000 clones, with about three quarters seen just once and approximately 5.9% held by the top ten. Here the sequenced sample was PBMCs, taken after 12 months of ibrutinib treatment. The receptors come from a human donor with chronic lymphocytic leukemia. Both conserved end residues are part of each CDR3.

>TRBV9|TRBJ1-2
CASSGARTRYGYTF
>TRBV11-1|TRBJ1-2
CASSLIPGQDYGYTF
>TRBV6-5|TRBJ2-3
CASRSKDTQYF
>TRBV9|TRBJ2-7
CASSVEDRGLDEQYF
>TRBV30|TRBJ2-7
CAWSVGGTVTYEQYF
>TRBV7-3|TRBJ1-5
CASSPRADQPQHF
>TRBV9|TRBJ1-6
CASNRDGASNSPLHF
>TRBV9|TRBJ1-2
CASSPEQGNYGYTF
>TRBV9|TRBJ2-1
CASSVDPSGPYNEQFF
>TRBV9|TRBJ1-3
CASSGVGGDTIYF
>TRBV30|TRBJ2-1
CAWRLGGAYNEQFF
>TRBV19|TRBJ1-2
CASSPPWENYGYTF
>TRBV5-1|TRBJ1-1
CASSRVAYGGTEAFF
>TRBV5-1|TRBJ2-7
CASSPRAGGSYEQYF
>TRBV23-1|TRBJ2-4
CASRDQQNIQYF
>TRBV25-1|TRBJ2-7
CASSVFGRTSHEQYF
>TRBV9|TRBJ2-7
CASSVAGTGEGYEQYF
>TRBV5-1|TRBJ1-3
CASSLDRINSGNTIYF
>TRBV18|TRBJ2-5
CASLRHNGETQYF
>TRBV27|TRBJ1-1
CASTTGTATSNTEAFF
>TRBV30|TRBJ2-7
CAWSSGRQGIPYEQYF
>TRBV7-8|TRBJ1-5
CASSLGRIQPQHF
>TRBV30|TRBJ1-5
CARDTSLGGNQPQHF